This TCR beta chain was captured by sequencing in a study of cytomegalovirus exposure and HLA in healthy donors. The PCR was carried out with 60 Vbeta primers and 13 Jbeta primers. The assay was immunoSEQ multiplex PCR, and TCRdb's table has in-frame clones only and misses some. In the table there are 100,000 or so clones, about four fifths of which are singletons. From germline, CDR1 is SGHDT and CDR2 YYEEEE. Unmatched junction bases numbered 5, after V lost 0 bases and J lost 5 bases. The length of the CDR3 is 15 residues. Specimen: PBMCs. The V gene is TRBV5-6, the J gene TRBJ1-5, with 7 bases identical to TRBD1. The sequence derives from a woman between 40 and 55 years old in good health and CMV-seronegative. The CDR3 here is CASSLAVGGDQPQHF. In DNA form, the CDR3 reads TGTGCCAGCAGCTTGGCCGTAGGGGGCGATCAGCCCCAGCATTTT.